This TCR beta chain was found in a study of T cell changes during pregnancy in multiple sclerosis. Trimming took off 1 base at V and 4 bases at J, with 16 bases between the two ends. Germline CDR1 and CDR2: SEHNR and FQNEAQ (reference sequence). The CDR3 runs to 17 residues. Sequenced by immunoSEQ multiplex PCR; TCRdb stores in-frame clones only, minus some. The table records almost 55,000 clones, roughly 90% of them present only once. This sequence was found in a female donor with multiple sclerosis, enrolled in a pregnancy study. This material consisted of CD8+ T cells from peripheral blood mononuclear cells, taken before pregnancy. The rearrangement joins TRBV7-9 to TRBJ2-2; perhaps TRBD2 as D (7 bases). The DNA of the CDR3 is TGTGCCAGCAGCTTAGAAGGGGGGGCCTCGGGCACCGGGGAGCTGTTTTTT. Amino acids: CASSLEGGASGTGELFF.